This T cell receptor beta chain originates from a study of human T cells and chemical hapten exposure. Time point: patch test 3, about 24 weeks after DPC sensitization. Treatment of the sample: therapeutic diphenylcyclopropenone sensitization with weekly scalp DPC. Unfractionated whole blood was the source from which total RNA was extracted. Ahead of applying each patch test, blood was sampled. In TCRdb, the RACE reads were re-called with MiXCR into one record per CDR3 protein. The table lists tens of thousands of distinct CDR3 sequences, 8% to 10% of them singletons. Trimming left V 5 bases short and J 6 bases short, with 13 bases between. This CDR3 region has 13 residues.

The specimen was whole blood, collected in connection with sensitization to the hapten diphenylcyclopropenone (DPC). This TCR was sampled from a man aged 50 to 60 with alopecia areata. Some clones in this sample may be carry-over from other donors' samples. The V gene is TRBV12-3 or TRBV12-4, the J gene TRBJ1-2, with a tentative D call TRBD1 (6 bases). The CDR3 DNA is TGTGCCAGCAGTCCAGGGGAACTGGATGGCTACACCTTC. This translates into CASSPGELDGYTF.